A selection of T cell receptor beta chains follows, all from one sample in a study of blood T cells in healthy people across ages. TCRdb re-called the 5' RACE reads through MiXCR, storing one row per CDR3 protein. The sample includes roughly 1.4 million distinct CDR3 sequences, roughly 59% of them seen just once. Sample: blood. The receptors originated from a man younger than 35 in good health. The conserved cysteine and the conserved F or W are not part of the CDR3 here. Each record gives: J gene, clone size, V gene, CDR3 protein. Size values are once, few and many counts, or a class for expanded clones, and some rows have none.

j_gene: TRBJ2-3
abundance: NA
v_gene: TRBV20-1
CDR3aa: SARPLQPGYVSTDTQY

j_gene: TRBJ1-1
abundance: NA
v_gene: TRBV29-1
CDR3aa: SVVGRNTEAF

j_gene: TRBJ2-1
abundance: few
v_gene: TRBV12-3/TRBV12-4
CDR3aa: ASYSSYNEQF

j_gene: TRBJ2-7
abundance: NA
v_gene: TRBV7-9
CDR3aa: ASSIRDSLNEQY

j_gene: TRBJ2-1
abundance: NA
v_gene: TRBV6-1
CDR3aa: ASASSGGGNEQF

j_gene: TRBJ2-3
abundance: NA
v_gene: TRBV7-2
CDR3aa: ASSFLAATQY

j_gene: TRBJ2-1
abundance: few
v_gene: TRBV20-1
CDR3aa: SASAGGLYNEQF

j_gene: TRBJ1-2
abundance: NA
v_gene: TRBV15
CDR3aa: ATSRDRGQDGYT

j_gene: TRBJ2-7
abundance: few
v_gene: TRBV6-5
CDR3aa: ASSPRSRDYEQY

j_gene: NA
abundance: NA
v_gene: TRBV20-1
CDR3aa: SSRGGLSYEQY

j_gene: TRBJ1-4
abundance: NA
v_gene: TRBV28
CDR3aa: ASSRPATNEKLF

j_gene: TRBJ2-3
abundance: NA
v_gene: TRBV12-3/TRBV12-4
CDR3aa: ASSVDGSRGTQY

j_gene: TRBJ2-7
abundance: NA
v_gene: TRBV20-1
CDR3aa: SATQHEQY

j_gene: TRBJ2-3
abundance: NA
v_gene: TRBV7-2
CDR3aa: ASGTSGTTQY

j_gene: TRBJ2-5
abundance: NA
v_gene: TRBV28
CDR3aa: ASSSERRETQY

j_gene: TRBJ1-2
abundance: NA
v_gene: TRBV28
CDR3aa: SSSSTGRNEGYT

j_gene: TRBJ2-1
abundance: NA
v_gene: TRBV11-2
CDR3aa: ASAGATYNEQF

j_gene: TRBJ1-4
abundance: NA
v_gene: TRBV10-3
CDR3aa: AISGEPPADEKLF

j_gene: TRBJ1-3
abundance: NA
v_gene: TRBV7-2
CDR3aa: ASSLVSRNSGNTIY

j_gene: TRBJ2-1
abundance: NA
v_gene: TRBV6-5
CDR3aa: ASSYSPRGGVYNEQF

j_gene: TRBJ2-2
abundance: NA
v_gene: TRBV12-3/TRBV12-4
CDR3aa: ASSGTRGAAGELF

j_gene: TRBJ2-7
abundance: NA
v_gene: TRBV5-4
CDR3aa: ASTPGQENSYEQY

j_gene: TRBJ2-3
abundance: NA
v_gene: TRBV6-5
CDR3aa: ASSYSGANTDTQY

j_gene: TRBJ2-7
abundance: few
v_gene: TRBV4-1
CDR3aa: ASSQANRGGEQY

j_gene: TRBJ2-7
abundance: NA
v_gene: TRBV5-5
CDR3aa: ASSPTRGGSYEQY

j_gene: TRBJ2-7
abundance: few
v_gene: TRBV24-1
CDR3aa: ATSDSTGTYEQY

j_gene: TRBJ2-6
abundance: NA
v_gene: TRBV29-1
CDR3aa: SVNVEGFSSGANVLT

j_gene: TRBJ2-1
abundance: NA
v_gene: TRBV7-6
CDR3aa: ASSGTTGSKAEQF

j_gene: TRBJ1-2
abundance: few
v_gene: TRBV14
CDR3aa: ASSQVQGDNGYT

j_gene: TRBJ1-1
abundance: NA
v_gene: TRBV7-2
CDR3aa: ASSPRWDTMNTEAF

j_gene: TRBJ1-1
abundance: NA
v_gene: TRBV29-1
CDR3aa: SVEVRGLRDTEAF

j_gene: TRBJ2-1
abundance: NA
v_gene: TRBV21-1
CDR3aa: ASSKGSGGPYYGEQF

j_gene: TRBJ1-1
abundance: NA
v_gene: TRBV6-5
CDR3aa: ASSWNRAVAEAF

j_gene: TRBJ2-5
abundance: NA
v_gene: TRBV24-1
CDR3aa: ATSEGAKETQY

j_gene: TRBJ2-7
abundance: few
v_gene: TRBV14
CDR3aa: ASSRLTYEQY

j_gene: TRBJ2-7
abundance: few
v_gene: TRBV20-1
CDR3aa: SARDRVLTEQY

j_gene: TRBJ1-5
abundance: once
v_gene: TRBV27
CDR3aa: ASRIMAGQPNQPQH

j_gene: TRBJ2-5
abundance: NA
v_gene: TRBV4-1
CDR3aa: ASSQLGLGGYQETQY

j_gene: TRBJ1-6
abundance: NA
v_gene: TRBV2
CDR3aa: ASSDGAWGNSPLH

j_gene: TRBJ1-2
abundance: few
v_gene: TRBV15
CDR3aa: ATSVQGGYGYT

j_gene: TRBJ1-4
abundance: NA
v_gene: TRBV4-2
CDR3aa: ASSQESMKLF

j_gene: TRBJ1-2
abundance: few
v_gene: TRBV5-5
CDR3aa: ASSLADRDGYT

j_gene: TRBJ2-1
abundance: NA
v_gene: TRBV6-1
CDR3aa: ASSELGTSSYNEQF

j_gene: TRBJ1-3
abundance: NA
v_gene: TRBV7-8
CDR3aa: ASSLESTAGNTIY

j_gene: TRBJ2-3
abundance: NA
v_gene: TRBV5-1
CDR3aa: ASSLVSSGGVDTQY

j_gene: TRBJ2-7
abundance: NA
v_gene: TRBV7-9
CDR3aa: ASSLRDYLGEQY

j_gene: TRBJ2-7
abundance: few
v_gene: TRBV29-1
CDR3aa: SVEGLGYEQY

j_gene: TRBJ2-7
abundance: NA
v_gene: TRBV9
CDR3aa: ASSVGSRPGQGHYEQY

j_gene: TRBJ2-1
abundance: once
v_gene: TRBV28
CDR3aa: ASSLSRGNAYNEQF

j_gene: TRBJ2-7
abundance: NA
v_gene: TRBV3-1
CDR3aa: ASSQDGGYGSSSYEQY